Only a few counts were recorded for the clone carrying this T cell receptor (beta chain). The antigen remains unidentified. Trimming removed 3 bases at V and 0 bases at J, with 12 bases between. This CDR3 spans 15 amino acids. Germline V lookup: CDR1 SGHRS, CDR2 YFSETQ. Using unique molecular identifiers, the investigators prepared the TCRbeta library. TCRdb redid the calling of the PCR reads with MiXCR, one entry per CDR3 protein. The sample yields 120,000 to 150,000 distinct CDR3 sequences, more than 8% seen once. This entry belongs to a study of T-cell reconstitution after alpha-beta-depleted transplantation in children. The study, taken as a whole, reports: T-cell numbers and diversity one year post-transplant derived largely from freshly generated T cells.

The V and J genes are TRBV5-1 and TRBJ1-2; D unresolved. The TCR was taken from a female patient aged 2-9 years who had a stem cell transplant for congenital amegakaryocytic thrombocytopenia, so the T cells may come from the graft donor. Source: PBMCs, mostly from graft donor cells, taken 180 days after TCRalphabeta/CD19-depleted stem cell transplant. CDR3 sequence (DNA): TGCGCCAGCAGCTCCGGACGGAACACTAACTATGGCTACACCTTC. Protein sequence: CASSSGRNTNYGYTF.